The T cell receptor beta chain under discussion was sequenced for a study of identical twins. Germline CDR1 is SGHTA and CDR2 is FQGNSA. Trimming took 9 bases from V and 5 from J, leaving 14 bases between them. The CDR3 totals 13 residues. TCRdb redid the calling of the 5' RACE reads with MiXCR, one entry per CDR3 protein. The sample shows roughly 700,000 distinct CDR3 sequences, approximately 9% of them seen only once. These data are also associated with another study on yellow fever vaccine responses in identical twins.

The receptor was derived from a woman under 30 in good health. The chain joins TRBV7-2 to TRBJ2-1, with D unclear. Specimen: PBMCs. CDR3 coding DNA: TGTGCCAGAAGACCTCTAAATAACAATGAGCAGTTCTTC. This translates into CARRPLNNNEQFF.